The 23 T cell receptor beta chains listed next were all sequenced from one sample in a study of cytomegalovirus exposure and HLA in healthy donors (TCRdb year 2017). The library relied on the immunoSEQ multiplex PCR assay. For the multiplex PCR, a mixture combining 60 forward primers for TCR Vbeta segments and 13 reverse primers for TCR Jbeta segments was used. Drawn from immuneACCESS, this table holds only the in-frame rearrangements with V and J called that TCRdb kept. Clones are partly lost; checked studies trace under half to an unresolved V gene and leave the rest unexplained. The sample table contains 55,000 to 70,000 clones; only one count was recorded for 55% to 75% of them. The ten largest clonotypes hold less than 20% of the sample. The sample taken for sequencing was PBMCs. The origin of the receptors is a man aged 35 to 55 in good health and CMV-seropositive.

J is TRBJ1-2 and V is TRBV6-5, with 8 bases that match TRBD1. Germline V CDR1 and CDR2: MNHEY, SVGAGI. There are 16 residues in the CDR3. The V gene end was trimmed by 0 bases and the J gene end by 7 bases; junction bases not matched to a gene: 10. The CDR3 DNA reads TGTGCCAGCAGTTACTCGACTAAGCAGGGGGCCTCTGGCTACACCTTC. Residues: CASSYSTKQGASGYTF.

The gene calls are TRBV27 and TRBJ1-2, with D tentatively TRBD1 (6 bases). CDR1 is MNHEY, CDR2 SMNVEV, per germline (reference sequence). V lost 7 bases and J 3 bases, leaving 18 bases between the germline ends. The CDR3 length is 15 residues. CDR3 sequence reads: CASTYTGGADYGYTF. CDR3 DNA: TGTGCCAGCACTTACACGGGGGGGGCTGACTATGGCTACACCTTC.

The chain has TRBV6-5 and TRBJ2-7, with D possibly TRBD2 on 7 matching bases. The germline CDR1 and CDR2 sequences are MNHEY and SVGAGI. The ends were cut back, 6 bases at V and 3 bases at J, with 18 bases in the middle. The CDR3 is 15 amino acids. DNA of the CDR3: TGTGCCAGCAGCCGAGGGGGGGTGGAGGTCTACGAGCAGTACTTC. Translated, it gives CASSRGGVEVYEQYF.

The rearrangement uses TRBV5-4 and TRBJ2-7, with D possibly TRBD1 on 6 matching bases. Germline lookup yields CDR1 SGHNT and CDR2 YYREEE (reference sequence). The CDR3 contains 13 residues. Trimming stripped 4 bases from V and 6 bases from J, with 14 bases between. CDR3 region: CASSPDSASEQYF. The CDR3 coding sequence is TGTGCCAGCAGCCCGGACAGCGCCTCCGAGCAGTACTTC.

This chain uses TRBV5-5 with TRBJ2-2; 7 positions match TRBD2. J lost 5 bases, V lost 4 bases, and 11 bases had no gene match. CDR3 length: 16 amino acids. Germline V gene sequence: CDR1 SGHKS, CDR2 YYEKEE (reference sequence). The CDR3 DNA reads TGTGCCAGCAGCCCCTATCTACAGCGGGAAACCGGGGAGCTGTTTTTT. This sequence encodes CASSPYLQRETGELFF.

This rearrangement joins TRBV19 to TRBJ1-4; tentative D call: TRBD1 (5 bases). Trimming removed 0 bases at V and 0 bases at J, with 17 bases between. CDR3 size: 19 residues. Germline CDR1 is LNHDA and CDR2 is SQIVND (reference sequence). This CDR3 reads CASSIDLEGNLATNEKLFF. CDR3 sequence (DNA): TGTGCCAGTAGTATAGATTTGGAGGGGAACCTTGCAACTAATGAAAAACTGTTTTTT.

V gene TRBV6-1 combines with J gene TRBJ1-2; D is unclear. V shed 4 bases and J shed 1 base, with 7 bases lying between them. Germline assignment: CDR1 MNHNS and CDR2 SASEGT. The CDR3 is made up of 13 amino acids. The chain's CDR3 is CASSAGNNYGYTF. The CDR3 DNA is TGTGCCAGCAGTGCCGGGAATAACTATGGCTACACCTTC.

The V call is TRBV2, the J call TRBJ2-1, with 14 bases fitting TRBD2. Unmatched junction bases numbered 15, after V lost 6 bases and J lost 14 bases. Per germline, CDR1 SNHLY and CDR2 FYNNEI. The CDR3 runs to 16 residues. CDR3 protein: CASSPTGTSGSKEEFF. In DNA, the CDR3 is TGTGCCAGCAGCCCGACCGGGACTAGCGGGAGCAAAGAAGAGTTCTTC.

The V gene is TRBV27, the J gene TRBJ2-7; D might be TRBD2 (5 bases). The V and J ends lost 2 bases and 3 bases respectively, with 14 bases between them. This CDR3 region has 15 residues. From germline, CDR1 is MNHEY and CDR2 SMNVEV (reference sequence). CDR3 DNA sequence: TGTGCCAGCAGTTTAGATGGACTCCAGGACTACGAGCAGTACTTC. Amino acids: CASSLDGLQDYEQYF.

This chain links TRBV4-2 with TRBJ2-2; TRBD2 matches 13 bases. Germline trimming cut 0 bases from V and 6 bases from J; bases unmatched to any gene: 1. This CDR3 region has 16 residues. Germline CDR1 is LGHNA and CDR2 is YNFKEQ. Here the CDR3 reads CASSQDTSGGAGELFF. DNA of the CDR3: TGTGCCAGCAGCCAAGATACTAGCGGGGGGGCCGGGGAGCTGTTTTTT.

About this clone itself: A junction boundary mismatches the germline segment, possibly from a read error. The chain carries TRBV5-1 and TRBJ2-7, with D maybe TRBD1 (7 bases). The CDR3 is made up of 14 amino acids. CDR1 and CDR2 (germline): SGHRS, YFSETQ. CDR3 nucleotide sequence: TGTGCCAGCAGCCCCGGAGGGGGCCGCTACGAGCAGTACTTC. Residues: CASSPGGGRYEQYF.

This clone was observed once. J is TRBJ2-5 and V is TRBV19; perhaps TRBD1 as D (8 bases). The end of the DNA aligns better with TRBJ2-7, so the J call may be wrong. Germline CDR1 reads LNHDA; CDR2 reads SQIVND (reference sequence). The CDR3 runs 14 residues. The CDR3, as DNA: TGTGCCAGTAGCACGACAGGGGAGGGCTACGAGCAGTACTTC. It specifies CASSTTGEGYEQYF.

This clone was seen a handful of times. The J gene is TRBJ1-6, the V gene TRBV14, with a possible D match to TRBD1 (6 bases). Per the germline V gene, CDR1 is SGHDN and CDR2 is FVKESK. The CDR3 length is 16 residues. Trimming shortened V by 3 bases and J by 10 bases, and 19 bases separated the two germline ends. The CDR3 region has the DNA TGTGCCAGCAGCCAGAAACCGGGACAATTCGGATCACCCCTCCACTTT. Translation: CASSQKPGQFGSPLHF.

On this clone itself: A read error may account for a junction end that differs from germline. The CDR3 nucleotides are TGTGCCGGCAGCTTAGATGGGGGCCATAATTCACCCCTCCACTTT. Protein sequence: CAGSLDGGHNSPLHF. The rearrangement links TRBV11-1 to TRBJ1-6, with D possibly matching TRBD1 (6 bases). CDR3 length: 15 amino acids. Per germline, CDR1 SGHAT and CDR2 FQDESV (reference sequence).

V is TRBV6-5 and J is TRBJ2-5; TRBD1 aligns across 11 bases. The DNA matches TRBJ2-7 better at its end, which makes the J call doubtful. The CDR3 covers 14 residues. Germline V CDR1 and CDR2: MNHEY, SVGAGI. Here the CDR3 reads CASSYGTGGYEQYF. For the CDR3, the DNA is TGTGCCAGCAGTTACGGGACAGGGGGCTACGAGCAGTACTTC.

This clone came up once. This sample includes further DNA sequences coding for the same CDR3. V usage is TRBV5-1 and J usage is TRBJ2-1; 8 nucleotides align to TRBD1. The CDR3 has 15 amino acids. Germline-derived CDR1 and CDR2 are SGHRS and YFSETQ. The junction had 5 bases not matched to a gene; V was cut back by 4 bases and J by 2 bases. The CDR3: CASSLGQATYNEQFF. CDR3 coding DNA: TGCGCCAGCAGCCTGGGACAGGCCACCTACAATGAGCAGTTCTTC.

The V call is TRBV7-8, the J call TRBJ2-5; D is unresolved. The ends were cut back, 0 bases at V and 7 bases at J, with 15 bases in the middle. The CDR3 has 15 residues. CDR1 SGHVS and CDR2 FQNEAQ come from the germline V gene. The CDR3 sequence: CASSLANEAIGTQYF. CDR3 in DNA: TGTGCCAGCAGCTTAGCGAATGAGGCTATTGGGACCCAGTACTTC. Full variable domain (remainder filled in from reference TRBV7-8 and TRBJ2-5): GAGVSQSPRYKVAKRGQDVALRCDPISGHVSLFWYQQALGQGPEFLTYFQNEAQLDKSGLPSDRFFAERPEGSVSTLKIQRTQQEDSAVYLCASSLANEAIGTQYFGPGTRLLVL.

The chain has TRBV18 and TRBJ1-6, with 7 bases aligning to TRBD1. Germline CDR1 is KGHSH and CDR2 is LQKENI. This CDR3 has 16 residues. J was trimmed by 5 bases and V by 3 bases; bases with no gene match: 7. CDR3 protein: CASSPYRDRHNSPLHF. Here the CDR3 DNA reads TGTGCCAGCTCACCGTACCGGGACAGACATAATTCACCCCTCCACTTT. Variable domain in full (rest from reference TRBV18 and TRBJ1-6): NAGVMQNPRHLVRRRGQEARLRCSPMKGHSHVYWYRQLPEEGLKFMVYLQKENIIDESGMPKERFSAEFPKEGPSILRIQQVVRGDSAAYFCASSPYRDRHNSPLHFGNGTRLTVT.

This clone was counted a few times. The V and J genes are TRBV6-1 and TRBJ2-7; a possible D gene is TRBD2 (6 bases). The germline V gene encodes CDR1 MNHNS and CDR2 SASEGT. V was clipped by 7 bases and J by 7 bases, with 17 bases between them. CDR3 size: 13 residues. The CDR3, as DNA: TGTGCCAGCATCAACCCCCGGGGGAGGGAGCAGTACTTC. Its translation: CASINPRGREQYF.

The J gene is TRBJ2-3, the V gene TRBV11-1; 8 bases align to TRBD2. The CDR3 loop spans 17 amino acids. Germline CDR1 SGHAT, CDR2 FQDESV (reference sequence). V lost 2 bases, J lost 3 bases, and 10 bases stayed unmatched. CDR3 DNA: TGTGCCAGCAGCTTAAACGGGGCGGTAGCGGGGACAGATACGCAGTATTTT. Translating gives CASSLNGAVAGTDTQYF.

Comments on this clone: A junction boundary mismatches the germline segment, possibly from a read error. This chain joins TRBV7-2 and TRBJ1-6; D uncertain. From germline, CDR1 is SGHTA and CDR2 FQGNSA. The CDR3 has 16 amino acids. The chain's CDR3 is CASSLGRISYNSPPHF. As DNA, the CDR3 is TGTGCCAGCAGCTTAGGTAGAATCTCCTATAATTCACCCCCCCACTTT.

This clone was seen a handful of times. The chain employs TRBV30 and TRBJ2-5, with TRBD1 matching over 9 bases. With V trimmed by 3 bases and J by 2 bases, 10 bases remained unmatched. The germline CDR1 and CDR2 sequences are GTSNPN and SVGIG (reference sequence). The CDR3 length is 16 residues. The CDR3 DNA sequence: TGTGCCTGGAGCGTAAAGGGACAGGGTCGGCAAGAGACCCAGTACTTC. It yields the protein CAWSVKGQGRQETQYF.

This sequence joins TRBV6-1 and TRBJ2-5; D call uncertain. Deletions cut 5 bases from V and 5 bases from J, with 18 bases between. CDR1 is MNHNS, CDR2 SASEGT, per germline. The CDR3 covers 15 residues. CDR3 in amino acids: CASSSQSSRPETQYF. CDR3 bases: TGTGCCAGCAGTTCCCAATCGTCGCGGCCGGAGACCCAGTACTTC.